The rows below give T cell receptor beta chains drawn from one sample of a study of blood T cell repertoires in COVID-19. Some clones are missing from TCRdb's copy, which holds only in-frame ones; the method was immunoSEQ multiplex PCR. The sample holds 80,000 to 100,000 clones, approximately 79% seen once. The sample consisted of peripheral blood. The receptors derive from a man in his 70s with active or convalescent COVID-19. Each CDR3 is given with its conserved first and last residue. The D gene is left open where the match is weak. Not every row has a clone size; where given, it reads once, few, many or a size class.

J	size	V	D	CDR3	DNA
TRBJ1-4	once	TRBV7-9	-	CASSFSRLLNEKLFF	TGTGCCAGCAGCTTTTCTCGACTCCTAAATGAAAAACTGTTTTTT
TRBJ2-5	-	TRBV3-1/TRBV3-2	-	CASSGRTTGTQYF	TGTGCCAGCAGCGGACGAACCACAGGGACCCAGTACTTC
TRBJ2-7	many	TRBV10-1	-	CASSAVTGGNEQYF	TGCGCCAGCAGTGCGGTGACAGGTGGGAACGAGCAGTACTTC
TRBJ2-2	-	TRBV5-1	TRBD1	CASSPWTGGITGELFF	TGCGCCAGCAGCCCCTGGACAGGGGGCATCACCGGGGAGCTGTTTTTT
TRBJ1-1	-	TRBV2	-	CASSILGGNTEAFF	TGTGCCAGCAGCATACTAGGGGGGAACACTGAAGCTTTCTTT
TRBJ2-1	-	TRBV7-9	TRBD2	CASSRSGGAGPNEQFF	TGTGCCAGCAGTCGATCCGGGGGGGCCGGCCCCAATGAGCAGTTCTTC
TRBJ1-2	-	TRBV27	TRBD1	CASSSPGTGEYGYTF	TGTGCCAGCAGTTCGCCCGGGACAGGGGAATATGGCTACACCTTC
TRBJ2-3	-	TRBV5-8	-	CASSLPGTSTDTQYF	TGTGCCAGCAGCTTACCGGGAACTAGCACAGATACGCAGTATTTT
TRBJ2-1	-	TRBV7-9	TRBD2	CASSQRTSGGLEQFF	TGTGCCAGCAGCCAAAGGACTAGCGGGGGGCTCGAGCAGTTCTTC
TRBJ2-5	-	TRBV14	-	CASSQGSGRETQYF	TGTGCCAGCAGCCAAGGGTCGGGGAGGGAGACCCAGTACTTC